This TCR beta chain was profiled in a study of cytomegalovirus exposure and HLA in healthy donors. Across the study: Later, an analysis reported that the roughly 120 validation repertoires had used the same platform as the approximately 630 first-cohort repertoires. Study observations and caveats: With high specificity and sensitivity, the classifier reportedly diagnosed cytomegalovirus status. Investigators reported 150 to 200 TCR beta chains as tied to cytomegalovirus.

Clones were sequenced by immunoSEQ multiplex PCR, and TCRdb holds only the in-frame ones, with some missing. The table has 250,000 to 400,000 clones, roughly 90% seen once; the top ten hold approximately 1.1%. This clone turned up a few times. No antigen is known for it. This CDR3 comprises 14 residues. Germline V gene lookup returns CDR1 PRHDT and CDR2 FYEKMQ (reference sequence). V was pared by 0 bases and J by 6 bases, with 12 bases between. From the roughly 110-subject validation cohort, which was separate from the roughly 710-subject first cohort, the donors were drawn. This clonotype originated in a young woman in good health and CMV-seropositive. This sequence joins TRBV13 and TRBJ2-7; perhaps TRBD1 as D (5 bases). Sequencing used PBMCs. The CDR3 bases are TGTGCCAGCAGCTTAGGCCTCAGGGTATCCGAGCAGTACTTC. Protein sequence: CASSLGLRVSEQYF.